This T cell receptor beta chain was obtained from a study of response to subunit inactivated influenza vaccine. General study findings and limits: Authors suggested that a seasonal influenza vaccination recruits few new T cells each time.

This clonotype was picked up many times. Its antigen is unidentified. TCRdb independently ran MiXCR on the RT-PCR reads; one entry per CDR3 protein. The sample has about 180,000 distinct CDR3 sequences, around 9% seen once. Sequencing used non-naive T cells sorted from PBMCs, obtained on the day of vaccination. This receptor was obtained from a man aged 50 to 60 who received an inactivated influenza vaccine.

As DNA, the CDR3 is TGCAGTGCTAGACAGGGGAACACTGAAGCTTTCTTT. Its translation is CSARQGNTEAFF. The chain employs TRBV20-1 and TRBJ1-1, with a tentative D call TRBD1 (5 bases). This CDR3 is built from 12 residues. Germline values: CDR1 DFQATT, CDR2 SNEGSKA (reference sequence). Trimming took 2 bases from V and 1 from J, leaving 5 bases between them.